The TCR beta chain under discussion was sequenced for a study of T-cell reconstitution after alpha-beta-depleted transplantation in children. Broader study findings: T-cell counts and diversity were attributed mostly to newly produced T cells one year after transplant. About two months after transplant, alpha-beta T cells reportedly came from several hundred expanded graft clones.

This clonotype was seen a few times. No antigen is known for it. The TCRbeta library was prepared with unique molecular identifiers. TCRdb ran MiXCR on the PCR reads and lists one entry per CDR3 protein. The sample consists of about 980,000 distinct CDR3 sequences, about 31% of them appearing once. Sequencing was performed on PBMCs, mostly from graft donor cells, taken 360 days after TCRalphabeta/CD19-depleted stem cell transplant. The TCR comes from a boy under three years old who had a stem cell transplant for SCID, so the T cells may come from the graft donor.

CDR3 amino acids: CSVVLSTLTYEQYF. CDR3 coding DNA: TGCAGCGTTGTTCTATCCACCTTAACCTACGAGCAGTACTTC. The chain uses TRBV29-1 and TRBJ2-7, with D unclear. The CDR3 covers 14 residues. V shed 4 bases and J shed 2 bases, with 15 bases lying between them. Looked up from germline, CDR1 is SQVTM and CDR2 is ANQGSEA.